The 17 T cell receptor beta chains below come from one sample, sequenced in a study of cytomegalovirus exposure and HLA in healthy donors (dated by TCRdb to about 2017). The method was the immunoSEQ multiplex PCR assay. For the multiplex PCR, a mixture combining 60 forward primers for TCR Vbeta segments and 13 reverse primers for TCR Jbeta segments was used. The source is immuneACCESS, and TCRdb retained only in-frame sequences with V and J called. Part of the clones is not carried over; for the studies checked, unresolved V genes explain less than half of this, and the remainder is unexplained. The record for this sample contains just over 150,000 clones. 2.1% of the sample is taken by the ten largest. The sample taken for sequencing was PBMCs. Receptor source: a man aged 30 to 45 in good health and CMV-seronegative.

The chain is built from TRBV4-1 and TRBJ2-7, with 10 bases aligning to TRBD2. The CDR3 sequence is 15 residues long. The germline gives CDR1 MGHRA, CDR2 YSYEKL. With 1 base clipped from V and 5 bases from J, the junction kept 5 bases outside the gene matches. This chain's CDR3 is CASSQGPGLANEQYF. CDR3 DNA: TGCGCCAGCAGCCAAGGCCCGGGACTAGCGAACGAGCAGTACTTC.

The gene calls are TRBV28 and TRBJ2-7, with 7 bases fitting TRBD2. CDR1 and CDR2 (germline): MDHEN, SYDVKM. J gave up 4 bases and V 11 bases, and 8 bases lay outside the gene matches. The CDR3 is made up of 12 amino acids. This CDR3 reads CAVRGRSYEQYF. The DNA of the CDR3 is TGTGCCGTACGCGGGAGAAGTTACGAGCAGTACTTC.

The chain joins TRBV11-3 to TRBJ2-5, with D possibly TRBD1 on 6 matching bases. The end of the DNA aligns better with TRBJ2-7, so the J call may be wrong. The CDR3 has 15 amino acids. Germline lookup yields CDR1 SGHNT and CDR2 YENEEA. CDR3 nucleotide sequence: TGTGCCAGCAGCGCTAGTGGGGACACGTACTACGAGCAGTACTTC. Protein: CASSASGDTYYEQYF.

The chain is built from TRBV6-1 and TRBJ2-7; a possible D gene is TRBD1 (5 bases). CDR1 MNHNS and CDR2 SASEGT come from the germline V gene. The CDR3 spans 17 residues. The V end lost 0 bases, the J end lost 5 bases, and 20 bases lay between the germline ends. The CDR3 protein is CASSEAVLDMGPNEQYF. CDR3 coding DNA: TGTGCCAGCAGTGAAGCGGTACTGGACATGGGTCCCAACGAGCAGTACTTC.

The chain couples TRBV10-3 to TRBJ2-3; a weak D match, TRBD2 (5 bases). This CDR3 spans 15 amino acids. Germline V gives CDR1 ENHRY, CDR2 SYGVKD. Trimming took 4 bases from V and 0 from J, leaving 11 bases between them. CDR3 nucleotides: TGTGCCATCAGTGTAAAAAGGACTAGCACAGATACGCAGTATTTT. The encoded protein is CAISVKRTSTDTQYF.

The chain carries TRBV6-1 and TRBJ2-5; 13 nucleotides align to TRBD2. The J call may be wrong; the DNA end is better matched by TRBJ2-7. The CDR3 covers 16 residues. CDR1 and CDR2 (germline): MNHNS, SASEGT. In DNA, the CDR3 is TGTGCCAGCAGTGAAGCCGGGACTAGCGGGAATGACGAGCAGTACTTC. It specifies CASSEAGTSGNDEQYF.

The rearrangement uses TRBV5-6 and TRBJ2-5, with 7 bases aligning to TRBD1. Germline lookup yields CDR1 SGHDT and CDR2 YYEEEE. The junction had 9 bases not matched to a gene; V was cut back by 5 bases and J by 2 bases. There are 15 residues in the CDR3. The CDR3 sequence is CASRPGTVRQETQYF. As DNA, the CDR3 is TGTGCCAGCAGGCCTGGGACAGTCAGACAAGAGACCCAGTACTTC.

V gene TRBV11-2 combines with J gene TRBJ2-7; D perhaps matches TRBD2 (5 bases). CDR3 length: 14 amino acids. V was clipped by 0 bases and J by 5 bases, with 11 bases between them. The germline V gene encodes CDR1 SGHAT and CDR2 FQNNGV. CDR3 DNA sequence: TGTGCCAGCAGCTTAGATCCCCTAGCCCACGAGCAGTACTTC. It encodes CASSLDPLAHEQYF.

The chain couples TRBV6-6 to TRBJ1-4; TRBD1 might be the D (6 bases). Trimming took 2 bases from V and 6 from J, leaving 10 bases between them. This CDR3 is 14 amino acids long. The germline V gene has CDR1 MNHNY and CDR2 SVGAGI (reference sequence). Here the CDR3 reads CASSYRGGYEKLFF. CDR3 nucleotides: TGTGCCAGCAGTTACAGGGGGGGCTATGAAAAACTGTTTTTT.

V gene TRBV7-3 combines with J gene TRBJ2-3, with 7 bases aligning to TRBD1. The germline V gene has CDR1 SGHTA and CDR2 FQGTGA. The CDR3 totals 15 residues. V shed 2 bases, J shed 4 bases, and the junction held 6 bases outside the gene matches. CDR3 sequence (DNA): TGTGCCAGCAGCTTATACTCAGGGGGAGCAGATACGCAGTATTTT. This encodes CASSLYSGGADTQYF.

This chain links TRBV10-1 with TRBJ2-5; weak D call: TRBD2 (7 bases). The germline V and J ends were trimmed by 3 bases and 5 bases, with 22 bases remaining between them. The V gene's germline CDR1 is WNHNN and CDR2 SYGVQD (reference sequence). The CDR3 covers 17 residues. CDR3: CASSEGGAGRRLETQYF. In DNA, the CDR3 is TGCGCCAGCAGTGAAGGGGGAGCGGGACGAAGGTTGGAGACCCAGTACTTC.

This chain uses TRBV5-8 with TRBJ2-3; tentative D call: TRBD2 (5 bases). From germline, CDR1 is SGHTS and CDR2 YDEGEE. The CDR3 is made up of 16 amino acids. V was clipped by 2 bases and J by 0 bases, with 13 bases between them. The CDR3 loop reads CASSFEAAASTDTQYF. The CDR3 DNA follows: TGTGCCAGCAGCTTCGAAGCAGCGGCTAGCACAGATACGCAGTATTTT.

The chain recombines TRBV7-9 with TRBJ1-2; the match to TRBD1 covers 7 bases. Germline V gives CDR1 SEHNR, CDR2 FQNEAQ (reference sequence). This CDR3 comprises 14 residues. V dropped 1 base and J dropped 7; count of bases not matched to a gene: 6. In nucleotides, the CDR3 is TGTGCCAGCAGCTTAGGACAGGGTCTCGGTGGCTACACCTTC. The encoded protein is CASSLGQGLGGYTF.

This chain uses TRBV7-2 with TRBJ1-6; D possibly corresponds to TRBD1 (5 bases). Germline V lookup: CDR1 SGHTA, CDR2 FQGNSA. The CDR3 length is 15 residues. Between the trimmed V and J ends, which lost 0 bases and 8 bases, there was a span of 11 bases. The chain's CDR3 is CASSLATEGYSPLHF. The CDR3 DNA reads TGTGCCAGCAGCTTAGCGACAGAAGGGTATTCACCCCTCCACTTT. The entire variable domain, with the rest obtained from reference TRBV7-2 and TRBJ1-6, is as follows: GAGVSQSPSNKVTEKGKDVELRCDPISGHTALYWYRQSLGQGLEFLIYFQGNSAPDKSGLPSDRFSAERTGGSVSTLTIQRTQQEDSAVYLCASSLATEGYSPLHFGNGTRLTVT.

The V call is TRBV7-2, the J call TRBJ2-2, with D perhaps TRBD2 (5 bases). V shed 1 base and J shed 7 bases, with 13 bases lying between them. Germline lookup yields CDR1 SGHTA and CDR2 FQGNSA. CDR3 length equals 15 residues. The CDR3 protein is CASSLVTGINGELFF. CDR3 coding DNA: TGTGCCAGCAGCTTAGTAACCGGGATTAACGGGGAGCTGTTTTTT.

The V call is TRBV2, the J call TRBJ2-7; the match to TRBD2 covers 8 bases. Trimming at V came to 4 bases and at J to 4 bases, leaving 6 bases not matched to a gene. Germline V gene sequence: CDR1 SNHLY, CDR2 FYNNEI. This CDR3 is built from 14 residues. The CDR3 DNA sequence: TGTGCCAGCAGTGTTAGCAGCGGGAGTTACGAGCAGTACTTC. Translated: CASSVSSGSYEQYF.

The chain carries TRBV18 and TRBJ2-3; D not resolved. The germline V and J ends were trimmed by 6 bases and 4 bases, with 11 bases remaining between them. In germline, CDR1 is KGHSH, CDR2 LQKENI. This CDR3 is 13 amino acids long. The CDR3 is CASSRLAPDTQYF. The CDR3 DNA reads TGTGCCAGCTCCCGACTTGCCCCAGATACGCAGTATTTT.